These T cell receptor beta chains were read from a single sample in a study of blood T cell repertoires in COVID-19. The protocol was immunoSEQ multiplex PCR, while the TCRdb copy is restricted to in-frame clones and leaves out a portion. The repertoire has 200,000 to 250,000 clones, about 88% of them found once; the top ten carry approximately 10%. Sequencing used peripheral blood. Receptors originate from a woman in her forties or fifties with COVID-19, enrolled during active disease. The CDR3 runs from the conserved cysteine through the conserved F or W. The D gene is left open where the match is weak. The listing skips clone size in some rows; elsewhere it reads once, few, many or a size class.

size	D	V	J	DNA	CDR3
-	-	TRBV6-5	TRBJ1-2	TGTGCCAGCTCTGATCTCCGGTCTAGTGGCTACACCTTC	CASSDLRSSGYTF
-	TRBD2	TRBV13	TRBJ2-1	TGTGCCAGCAGCTTAGACACTAGCGGGGGCCCTATCATTCAACCCAATGAGCAGTTCTTC	CASSLDTSGGPIIQPNEQFF
-	-	TRBV15	TRBJ1-2	TGTGCCACCAGCCCTCTAGGAAACTATGGCTACACCTTC	CATSPLGNYGYTF
-	-	TRBV5-6	TRBJ1-5	TGTGCCAGCAGCTTGTTGGGCAGCACGGAACTCAATCAGCCCCAGCATTTT	CASSLLGSTELNQPQHF
many	TRBD1	TRBV29-1	TRBJ2-2	TGCAGCGTTGAGGGGGAGAGGGGGCGACCCGGGGAGCTGTTTTTT	CSVEGERGRPGELFF
-	-	TRBV12-3/TRBV12-4	TRBJ1-2	TGTGCCAGCAGCCCTCTCCGCGGGCTTGGCTACACCTTC	CASSPLRGLGYTF
few	TRBD1	TRBV3-1/TRBV3-2	TRBJ1-6	TGTGCCAGCAGCCTCAGGGGGCTGGGTTCACCCCTCCACTTT	CASSLRGLGSPLHF
once	-	TRBV5-1	TRBJ2-2	TGCGCCAGCAGGCCGCCTACGAACACCGGGGAGCTGTTTTTT	CASRPPTNTGELFF
-	-	TRBV19	TRBJ1-2	TGTGCCACCTCGGAGGGCTTGGCAGGCTACACCTTC	CATSEGLAGYTF
-	TRBD1	TRBV19	TRBJ1-4	TGTGCCAGTAGTCGGATGGGACAGACGAATGAAAAACTGTTTTTT	CASSRMGQTNEKLFF
-	TRBD1	TRBV28	TRBJ2-1	TGTGCCAGCAGTTGGTCGAGACAGGGGGGCAATGAGCAGTTCTTC	CASSWSRQGGNEQFF
-	-	TRBV5-1	TRBJ2-7	TGCGCCAGCAGCTTGCTAGGGGTCCACGAGCAGTACTTC	CASSLLGVHEQYF
-	-	TRBV12-5	TRBJ2-5	TGTGCTAGTGGTTTGACAGACTTC	CASGLTDF
-	TRBD2	TRBV27	TRBJ2-1	TGTGCCAGCAGTTTAAGACTAGCGGTGCATGAGCAGTTCTTC	CASSLRLAVHEQFF
once	-	TRBV5-5	TRBJ1-4	TGTGCCAGCAGCTTGGTAGATGAAAAACTGTTTTTT	CASSLVDEKLFF
-	-	TRBV7-2	TRBJ1-3	TGTGCCAGCAGCTTCCGGAGCTCTGGAAACACCATATATTTT	CASSFRSSGNTIYF
-	-	TRBV5-5	TRBJ1-5	TGTGCCAGCAGCCCAGGGTTTAATCAGCCCCAGCATTTT	CASSPGFNQPQHF
once	TRBD1	TRBV7-8	TRBJ1-5	TGTGCCAGCAGCTTAGGGGACAGGGGCGGGCAGCCCCAGCATTTT	CASSLGDRGGQPQHF
-	-	TRBV6-2/TRBV6-3	TRBJ2-3	TGTGCCAGCAGTTACCCATCCTCGGGGGGCCTAAGGGATACGCAGTATTTT	CASSYPSSGGLRDTQYF
-	TRBD1	TRBV19	TRBJ2-3	TGTGCCAGTAGCCCCCCGGGACAGGGTGCAGATACGCAGTATTTT	CASSPPGQGADTQYF
-	TRBD1	TRBV6-4	TRBJ1-2	TGTGCCAGCAGCCCGGACAGGGAGCGATACACCTTC	CASSPDRERYTF
-	TRBD2	TRBV5-1	TRBJ2-3	TGCGCCAGCAGCTTAACAGCGGGGGGGCCGGCAAAAGATACGCAGTATTTT	CASSLTAGGPAKDTQYF
-	-	TRBV30	TRBJ1-2	TGTGCCTGGAGAGGGGCTCGGGGCTACACCTTC	CAWRGARGYTF
once	-	TRBV12-3/TRBV12-4	TRBJ2-5	TGTGCCAGCAGTTTAACAGCGGACGAGACCCAGTACTTC	CASSLTADETQYF
-	-	TRBV11-3	TRBJ1-1	TGTGCCAGCACCCCCGGTGGGGCAGCCCTGAACACTGAAGCTTTCTTT	CASTPGGAALNTEAFF
-	TRBD1	TRBV11-3	TRBJ2-3	TGTGCCAGCAGCGCCTGGGACAGGGGAGGCACAGATACGCAGTATTTT	CASSAWDRGGTDTQYF
-	-	TRBV10-3	TRBJ1-2	TGTGCCATCAGTGAGGGACGGGACACGCTCTTCTATGGCTACACCTTC	CAISEGRDTLFYGYTF
-	TRBD1	TRBV19	TRBJ1-2	TGTGCCAGTTCCGGGACAGGGGGAAACTATGGCTACACCTTC	CASSGTGGNYGYTF
-	TRBD1	TRBV18	TRBJ1-1	TGTGCCAGCTCACCGTGGGACAGATTGAACACTGAAGCTTTCTTT	CASSPWDRLNTEAFF
few	-	TRBV6-6	TRBJ1-2	TGTGCCAGCAGTTCGGCGGGTTGGTATGGCTACACCTTC	CASSSAGWYGYTF
-	-	TRBV27	TRBJ1-3	TGTGCCAGCAGTCCCGGAGCCGGTCGGGGAAACACCATATATTTT	CASSPGAGRGNTIYF
-	TRBD2	TRBV7-3	TRBJ2-1	TGTGCCAGCAGCTCGGGAGGGAATGAGCAGTTCTTC	CASSSGGNEQFF
-	TRBD1	TRBV27	TRBJ2-3	TGTGCCAGCAGTTCAGACGGACAGGGAGGAGATACGCAGTATTTT	CASSSDGQGGDTQYF
once	-	TRBV7-8	TRBJ1-3	TGTGCCAGCAGCTCTGAGCCAGGGAACCCTACCCCTGGAAACACCATATATTTT	CASSSEPGNPTPGNTIYF
-	TRBD1	TRBV7-6	TRBJ2-3	TGTGCCAGCAGCTTAGTACAGGGGGTAGCAGATACGCAGTATTTT	CASSLVQGVADTQYF
-	TRBD1	TRBV29-1	TRBJ1-5	TGCAGCGCCTATACAGGGGGAGGTCAGCCCCAGCATTTT	CSAYTGGGQPQHF
-	-	TRBV28	TRBJ1-2	TGTGCCACCGAGTCTAGGGGGGGGCAGGGCGGCTATGGCTACACCTTC	CATESRGGQGGYGYTF
-	-	TRBV6-5	TRBJ1-2	TGTGCCAGCACCATCCAGGGGACTAACTATGGCTACACCTTC	CASTIQGTNYGYTF
-	TRBD2	TRBV7-9	TRBJ2-5	TGTGCCTCCGGACTAGCGGGGAATGAGACCCAGTACTTC	CASGLAGNETQYF
-	TRBD1	TRBV11-1	TRBJ1-4	TGTGCCAGCAGCTGGGACAGTAATAATGAAAAACTGTTTTTT	CASSWDSNNEKLFF
-	TRBD1	TRBV5-6	TRBJ1-3	TGTGCCAGCAGCACCGGGACAGGGGGCTCTGGAAACACCATATATTTT	CASSTGTGGSGNTIYF
-	-	TRBV5-6	TRBJ2-7	TGTGCCAGCAGAACCGGTGCTCAGGCGATCTACGAGCAGTACTTC	CASRTGAQAIYEQYF
-	TRBD1	TRBV30	TRBJ1-2	TGTGCCTGGAGTTACTCCGGGACAGGGAACTTCTATGGCTACACCTTC	CAWSYSGTGNFYGYTF
-	-	TRBV7-2	TRBJ1-2	TGTGCCAGCAGCTCCGACACTTCTAACTATGGCTACACCTTC	CASSSDTSNYGYTF
-	TRBD1	TRBV5-6	TRBJ2-1	TGTGCCAGCAGCTTCGTCCCCCCGGGACAGGGCCCCTACAATGAGCAGTTCTTC	CASSFVPPGQGPYNEQFF
-	TRBD1	TRBV18	TRBJ1-4	TGTGCCAGCTCCCGGGACAGGGTAAATGAAAAACTGTTTTTT	CASSRDRVNEKLFF
-	TRBD1	TRBV7-2	TRBJ1-6	TGTGCCAGCAGCTTAGTAGGGACAGATTATAATTCACCCCTCCACTTT	CASSLVGTDYNSPLHF
-	TRBD1	TRBV19	TRBJ2-2	TGTGCCAGTAGAGGGGGCGGGAACACCGGGGAGCTGTTTTTT	CASRGGGNTGELFF
-	-	TRBV25-1	TRBJ2-3	TGTGCCAGCAGTGAATCGGGTACTACAAATACGCAGTATTTT	CASSESGTTNTQYF
-	-	TRBV28	TRBJ1-1	TGTGCCAGCAGTCCCCGGGTCCCCACAGGAGCTTTCTTT	CASSPRVPTGAFF
few	-	TRBV12-3/TRBV12-4	TRBJ1-3	TGTGCCAGCAGTCCTTCTTACCGGGTATATTTT	CASSPSYRVYF
-	-	TRBV24-1	TRBJ2-6	TGTGCCACCAGTGTGACAGGAGAATCTGGGGCCAACGTCCTGACTTTC	CATSVTGESGANVLTF
-	-	TRBV10-2	TRBJ1-2	TGCGCCAGCAGTGGCGACACTTTTAACTATGGCTACACCTTC	CASSGDTFNYGYTF
once	TRBD1	TRBV5-5	TRBJ1-2	TGTGCCAGCAGCTTGACTACAGGGGGTTACTATGGCTACACCTTC	CASSLTTGGYYGYTF
once	-	TRBV19	TRBJ2-5	TGTGCCAGTAGTATAGATCAGGGGGAGACCCAGTACTTC	CASSIDQGETQYF